Listed below are T cell receptor beta chains from one sample, sequenced in a study of blood T cell repertoires in COVID-19. Sequencing was performed with immunoSEQ multiplex PCR; in TCRdb, only in-frame clones are kept and a portion is missing. Of more than 60,000 clones listed, under 95% are singletons. What was sequenced was peripheral blood. The receptors derive from a human donor in a cohort sampled during active COVID-19. Each CDR3 is given with its conserved first and last residue.

TRBV7-3,CASSPRAGGGETQYF
TRBV7-2,CASSLGSGTVGYGYTF
TRBV19,CASSYQRHVDEQFF
TRBV7-9,CASSLDGSSYNEQFF
TRBV7-2,CASSLLEEGGAYGYTF
TRBV7-9,CASSLVVTSGKNIQYF
TRBV12-3/TRBV12-4,CASSSYGEQFF
TRBV7-2,CASSSDRGFYGYTF
TRBV27,CASSLLMAPSYNEQFF
TRBV21-1,CASSKGGGLAGASSYEQYF
TRBV12-3/TRBV12-4,CASSLDRPGELFF
TRBV2,CASSATITDTQYF
TRBV9,CASSSHRRGRNTDTQYF
TRBV20-1,CSASSPYEQYF
TRBV9,CASSGGQLATNEKLFF
TRBV7-2,CASSLHAPGLDQYEQYF
TRBV10-3,CAISASGGAQETQYF
TRBV19,CASSIDRDTEAFF
TRBV5-6,CASSLLGQGQTYEQYF
TRBV7-3,CASSLNGGTTDTQYF
TRBV21-1,CASSKGTRTGNEKLFF
TRBV30,CAWSPSGNGELFF
TRBV19,CASSRTGSYEKLFF
TRBV29-1,CSVEFPGANYGYTF
TRBV5-5,CASSQQVNYGYTF
TRBV2,CASSEQTSGVYEQYF
TRBV7-9,CASSLGGQGAGELFF
TRBV6-2/TRBV6-3,CASSQDSYYNEQFF
TRBV1,CTSSQEGVGGEQYF
TRBV9,CASSASTALPPYF
TRBV12-3/TRBV12-4,CLTSGQGHGYTF
TRBV4-1,CASRLAGGDNEQFF
TRBV5-8,CASSLEQDTEAFF
TRBV5-1,CASTLMSSSDTQYF
TRBV25-1,CASGQQTGSIVHEQYF
TRBV29-1,CSVEDQVQSTDTQYF
TRBV10-3,CAISDSRGTDTQYF